The TCR beta chain described here comes from a study of identical twins. Study findings and constraints: With monozygotic twins, out-of-frame TCR alpha sharing exceeded what models estimated.

Healthy Caucasians were all of the donors. The CDR3 is made up of 16 amino acids. The V segment lost 0 bases and the J segment 0 bases; nucleotides outside the gene matches: 3. CDR1 is ENHRY, CDR2 SYGVKD, per germline. cDNA molecules carried unique molecular identifiers, and template switching added a universal primer site. TCRdb itself ran the 5' RACE reads through MiXCR, one entry per CDR3 protein. There are about 460,000 distinct CDR3 sequences in the sample; 13% to 15% occur only once, and around 0.48% lies in the top ten. This clonotype has only a few counts. What it binds is unknown. These data were also reused for a study on yellow fever vaccine responses in identical twins. Turning to that study: Twins' vaccine T cell response reportedly seemed partly convergent, partly personalized.

V usage is TRBV10-3 and J usage is TRBJ2-7; 9 nucleotides align to TRBD1. The TCR sequence derives from a woman under 30 in good health. Sequencing input: CD4+ T cells sorted from blood. CDR3 in amino acids: CAISESATGGSYEQYF. The DNA of the CDR3 is TGTGCCATCAGTGAGTCCGCGACAGGGGGCTCCTACGAGCAGTACTTC.